The 2 T cell receptor beta chains reported below all come from one sample, sequenced in a study of T cell repertoires in cytomegalovirus infection. TCRdb itself ran the reads through MiXCR, one entry per CDR3 protein. The sample has around 530,000 distinct CDR3 sequences; about 30% are singletons. Sequences were obtained from PBMCs. The receptors here all came from a human donor in good health (CMV status not recorded). Some clones in this sample may be carry-over from other donors' samples.

The chain is built from TRBV30 and TRBJ1-1, with a weak D call TRBD1 (5 bases). Germline V lookup: CDR1 GTSNPN, CDR2 SVGIG (reference sequence). V gave up 0 bases and J gave up 1 base, with 9 bases separating them. This CDR3 spans 14 amino acids. The CDR3 DNA reads as TGTGCCTGGAGTGTCGGGACGGGGAACACTGAAGCTTTCTTT. Amino acids: CAWSVGTGNTEAFF. The full variable domain, completed using reference TRBV30 and TRBJ1-1, is SQTIHQWPATLVQPVGSPLSLECTVEGTSNPNLYWYRQAAGRGLQLLFYSVGIGQISSEVPQNLSASRPQDRQFILSSKKLLLSDSGFYLCAWSVGTGNTEAFFGQGTRLTVV.

The V and J genes are TRBV29-1 and TRBJ2-1, with D tentatively TRBD1 (6 bases). V was trimmed by 0 bases and J by 4 bases, leaving 10 bases between them. The CDR3 length is 14 residues. Per germline, CDR1 SQVTM and CDR2 ANQGSEA. Here the CDR3 DNA reads TGCAGCGTTGAAGAACAGGGAATGTACAATGAGCAGTTCTTC. This codes for CSVEEQGMYNEQFF.